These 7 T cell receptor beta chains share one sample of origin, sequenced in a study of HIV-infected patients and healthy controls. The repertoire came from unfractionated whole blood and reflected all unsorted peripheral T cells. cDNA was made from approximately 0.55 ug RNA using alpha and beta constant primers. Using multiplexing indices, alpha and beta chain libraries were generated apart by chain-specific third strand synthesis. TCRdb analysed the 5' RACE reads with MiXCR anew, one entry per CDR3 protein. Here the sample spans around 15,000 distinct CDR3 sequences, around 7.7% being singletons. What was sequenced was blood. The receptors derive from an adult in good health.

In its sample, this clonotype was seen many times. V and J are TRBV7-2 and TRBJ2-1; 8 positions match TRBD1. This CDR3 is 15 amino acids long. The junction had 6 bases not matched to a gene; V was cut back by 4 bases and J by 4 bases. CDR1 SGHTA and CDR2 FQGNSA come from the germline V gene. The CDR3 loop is CASSSQGGLYNEQFF. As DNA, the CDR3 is TGTGCCAGCAGCTCACAGGGGGGCCTTTACAATGAGCAGTTCTTC.

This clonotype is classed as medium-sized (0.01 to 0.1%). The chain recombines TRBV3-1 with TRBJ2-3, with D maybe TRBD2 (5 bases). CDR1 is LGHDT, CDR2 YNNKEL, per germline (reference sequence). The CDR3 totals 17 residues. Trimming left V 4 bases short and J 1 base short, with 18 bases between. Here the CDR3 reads CASSRVGGGWGTDTQYF. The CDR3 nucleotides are TGTGCCAGCAGCCGGGTGGGCGGAGGTTGGGGCACAGATACGCAGTATTTT.

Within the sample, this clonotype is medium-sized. CDR3 protein: CSENLRGTDTQYF. The CDR3 nucleotides read TGCAGTGAGAACTTGCGGGGGACAGATACGCAGTATTTT. J is TRBJ2-3 and V is TRBV20-1; 7 nucleotides agree with TRBD2. Germline trimming cut 7 bases from V and 3 bases from J; bases unmatched to any gene: 7. The CDR3 is made up of 13 amino acids. Germline V gene data show CDR1 as DFQATT and CDR2 as SNEGSKA (reference sequence).

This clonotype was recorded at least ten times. This CDR3 is CASSKTGGTEAFF. The CDR3 DNA follows: TGCGCCAGCAGCAAGACAGGGGGCACTGAAGCTTTCTTT. V usage is TRBV4-3 and J usage is TRBJ1-1; 9 nucleotides agree with TRBD1. Germline V gene lookup returns CDR1 LGHNA and CDR2 YSLEER. CDR3 length: 13 amino acids. J gave up 4 bases and V 5 bases, and 2 bases lay outside the gene matches.

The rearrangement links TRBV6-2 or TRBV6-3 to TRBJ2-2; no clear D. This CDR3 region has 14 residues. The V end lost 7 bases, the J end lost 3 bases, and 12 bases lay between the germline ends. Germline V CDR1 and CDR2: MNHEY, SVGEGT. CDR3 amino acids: CASKTSGDTGELFF. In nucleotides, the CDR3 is TGTGCCAGCAAAACGTCTGGGGACACCGGGGAGCTGTTTTTT.

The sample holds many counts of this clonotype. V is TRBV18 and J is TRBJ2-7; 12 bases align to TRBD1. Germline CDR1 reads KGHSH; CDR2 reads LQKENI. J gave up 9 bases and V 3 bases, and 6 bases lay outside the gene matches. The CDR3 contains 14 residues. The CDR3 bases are TGTGCCAGCTCACCGGGACAGGGGGCGTCAGGGCAGTACTTC. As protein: CASSPGQGASGQYF. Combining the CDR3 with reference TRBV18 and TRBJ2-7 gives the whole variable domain NAGVMQNPRHLVRRRGQEARLRCSPMKGHSHVYWYRQLPEEGLKFMVYLQKENIIDESGMPKERFSAEFPKEGPSILRIQQVVRGDSAAYFCASSPGQGASGQYFGPGTRLTVT.

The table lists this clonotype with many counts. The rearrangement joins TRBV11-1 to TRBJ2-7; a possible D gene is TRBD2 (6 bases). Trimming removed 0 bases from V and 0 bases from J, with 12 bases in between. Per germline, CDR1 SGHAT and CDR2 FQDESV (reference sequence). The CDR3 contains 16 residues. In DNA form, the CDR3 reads TGTGCCAGCAGCTTAGCGTTAGCGGAACTCTCCTACGAGCAGTACTTC. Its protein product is CASSLALAELSYEQYF.